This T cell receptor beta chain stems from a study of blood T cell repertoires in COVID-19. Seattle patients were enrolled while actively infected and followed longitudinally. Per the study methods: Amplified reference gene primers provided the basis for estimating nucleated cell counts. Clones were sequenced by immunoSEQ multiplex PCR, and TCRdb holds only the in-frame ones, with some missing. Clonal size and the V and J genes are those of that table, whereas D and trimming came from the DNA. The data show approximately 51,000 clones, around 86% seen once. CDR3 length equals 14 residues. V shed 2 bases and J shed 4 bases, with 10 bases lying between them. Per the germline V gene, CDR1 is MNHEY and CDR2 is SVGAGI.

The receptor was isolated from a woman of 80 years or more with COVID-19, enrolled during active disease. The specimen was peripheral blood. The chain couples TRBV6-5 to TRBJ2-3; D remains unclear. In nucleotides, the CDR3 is TGTGCCAGCAGTTACCTCCAGGTGTCAGATACGCAGTATTTT. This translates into CASSYLQVSDTQYF.